Listed below are T cell receptor beta chains from one sample, sequenced in a study of immune reconstitution after stem cell transplant in scleroderma. TCRdb fed the RT-PCR reads into MiXCR, producing one record per CDR3 protein. The table has hundreds of distinct CDR3 sequences, roughly 21% seen once. The sample was collected before or after autologous hematopoietic stem cell transplantation (not recorded which). All receptors derive from a female donor with systemic sclerosis. The CDR3 runs from the conserved cysteine through the conserved F or W. The D gene is left open where the match is weak. The size field reads how often the clone was seen (once, few, many) or a class if it is expanded.

j_gene	abundance	d_gene	v_gene	CDR3nt	CDR3aa
TRBJ1-4	large	NA	TRBV5-1	TGCGCCAGCAGCTCCTGGGACCGAAGGGATGAAAAACTGTTTTTT	CASSSWDRRDEKLFF